This is a list of T cell receptor beta chains from one sample in a study of T cell changes during pregnancy in multiple sclerosis. Here immunoSEQ multiplex PCR was the method, and the copy in TCRdb shows in-frame clones only, minus some. The data hold some 67,000 clones, with approximately 91% observed a single time. The sequencing used peripheral blood, collected in the first trimester of pregnancy. Every receptor here comes from a female donor with multiple sclerosis, enrolled in a pregnancy study. Each CDR3 is given without its conserved first and last residue. A clone size is listed for some rows: how often the clone was seen (once, few, many), or a class if it is expanded.

CDR3 length | J gene | clone size | V gene | CDR3 protein
11 | TRBJ2-3 | - | TRBV2 | ASIGLAGDTQY
14 | TRBJ2-7 | - | TRBV2 | ASRTPSSAQGDEQY
13 | TRBJ2-7 | few | TRBV7-9 | ASVLTTGLGYEQY
12 | TRBJ2-2 | once | TRBV6-1 | ASSSQADGGELF
12 | TRBJ1-2 | - | TRBV2 | ASRQSFANYGYT
12 | TRBJ1-5 | - | TRBV27 | ASSLRGGNQPQH
12 | TRBJ2-7 | - | TRBV27 | ASSFGLGAYEQY
13 | TRBJ2-2 | - | TRBV7-3 | ASSLNSGQPEKLF
14 | TRBJ2-1 | once | TRBV11-2 | ASSLRTSGGDNEQF
15 | TRBJ2-7 | - | TRBV5-1 | ASSLVIAGGRSYEQY
12 | TRBJ1-1 | - | TRBV11-2 | ASSLGNRVTEAF
12 | TRBJ2-7 | - | TRBV30 | AWSEGGAPIEQY
15 | TRBJ2-2 | - | TRBV5-1 | ASSTEPGTINTGELF
14 | TRBJ1-6 | once | TRBV4-1 | ASSQDPGTGNSPLH
14 | TRBJ1-5 | - | TRBV28 | ASRISGTSLFQPQH
12 | TRBJ2-7 | - | TRBV6-5 | ASSWDRQSYEQY
9 | TRBJ2-7 | - | TRBV20-1 | SARDPGQQY
12 | TRBJ1-4 | - | TRBV2 | ASNLDRVVEKLF
10 | TRBJ1-1 | few | TRBV5-4 | ASSFEQGEAF
12 | TRBJ2-7 | - | TRBV28 | ASRKGLAGEVQY
10 | TRBJ1-2 | - | TRBV6-6 | ASGLPVYGYT
13 | TRBJ1-5 | - | TRBV5-5 | ASSKGGGGYLAQH
12 | TRBJ2-5 | - | TRBV7-3 | ASSFSGVSETQY
13 | TRBJ2-7 | - | TRBV11-1 | ASSLEGESSYEQY
13 | TRBJ1-1 | - | TRBV4-1 | ASSPGGGGYTEAF
14 | TRBJ2-7 | - | TRBV18 | ASSSGRGAKGYEQY
13 | TRBJ2-3 | - | TRBV6-1 | ASSGLASYTDTQY
14 | TRBJ1-1 | once | TRBV25-1 | ASGGTGGAKYTEAF
19 | TRBJ1-5 | few | TRBV23-1 | ASTQSVDRVRARLSEQPQH
11 | TRBJ1-2 | - | TRBV6-5 | ASSRDRGYGYT
17 | TRBJ2-1 | - | TRBV10-2 | ASSESTPASGSSYNEQF
13 | TRBJ2-1 | - | TRBV10-1 | ASGGGQGKNNEQF
14 | TRBJ1-1 | - | TRBV4-1 | ASSQDFSRGNTEAF
21 | TRBJ2-7 | - | TRBV5-1 | ASRTSTSFGPEGGLRRTYEQY
16 | TRBJ2-4 | - | TRBV4-1 | ASSTRDRGVVGKNIQY
13 | TRBJ2-3 | - | TRBV10-3 | ALSQGPVSTDTQY
12 | TRBJ1-6 | - | TRBV2 | ASSVNRGASPLH
12 | TRBJ1-5 | - | TRBV2 | ASREGVGNQPQH
12 | TRBJ2-1 | - | TRBV9 | ASSGRQGYNEQF
12 | TRBJ1-3 | - | TRBV6-6 | ASSYTGPGNTIY